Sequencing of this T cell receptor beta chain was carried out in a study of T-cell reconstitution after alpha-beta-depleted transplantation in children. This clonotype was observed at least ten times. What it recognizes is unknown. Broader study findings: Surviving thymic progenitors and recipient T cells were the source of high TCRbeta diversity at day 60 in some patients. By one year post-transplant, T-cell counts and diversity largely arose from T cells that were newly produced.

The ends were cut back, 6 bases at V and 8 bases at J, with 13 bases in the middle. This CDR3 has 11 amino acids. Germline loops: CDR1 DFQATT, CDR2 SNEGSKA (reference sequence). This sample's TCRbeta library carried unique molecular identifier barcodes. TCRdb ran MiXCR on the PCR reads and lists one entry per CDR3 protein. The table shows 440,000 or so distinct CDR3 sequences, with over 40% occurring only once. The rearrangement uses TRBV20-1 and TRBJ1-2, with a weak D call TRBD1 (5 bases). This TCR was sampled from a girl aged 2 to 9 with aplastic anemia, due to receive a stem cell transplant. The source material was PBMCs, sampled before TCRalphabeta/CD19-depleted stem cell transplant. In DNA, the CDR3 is TGCAGTGCGCCAAGCGGGGCGGGCTACACCTTC. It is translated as CSAPSGAGYTF.